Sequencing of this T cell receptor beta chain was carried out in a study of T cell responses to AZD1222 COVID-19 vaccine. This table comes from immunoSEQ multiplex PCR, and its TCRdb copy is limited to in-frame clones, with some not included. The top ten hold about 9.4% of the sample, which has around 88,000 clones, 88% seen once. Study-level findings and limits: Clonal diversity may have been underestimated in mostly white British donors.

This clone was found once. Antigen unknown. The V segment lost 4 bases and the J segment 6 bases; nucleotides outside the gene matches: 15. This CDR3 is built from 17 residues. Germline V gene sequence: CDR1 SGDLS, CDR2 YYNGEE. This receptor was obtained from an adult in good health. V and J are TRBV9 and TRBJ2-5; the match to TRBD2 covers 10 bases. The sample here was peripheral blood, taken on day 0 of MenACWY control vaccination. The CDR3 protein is CASSPAAGAGGVKTQYF. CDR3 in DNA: TGTGCCAGCAGCCCCGCCGCGGGAGCGGGGGGGGTAAAGACCCAGTACTTC.